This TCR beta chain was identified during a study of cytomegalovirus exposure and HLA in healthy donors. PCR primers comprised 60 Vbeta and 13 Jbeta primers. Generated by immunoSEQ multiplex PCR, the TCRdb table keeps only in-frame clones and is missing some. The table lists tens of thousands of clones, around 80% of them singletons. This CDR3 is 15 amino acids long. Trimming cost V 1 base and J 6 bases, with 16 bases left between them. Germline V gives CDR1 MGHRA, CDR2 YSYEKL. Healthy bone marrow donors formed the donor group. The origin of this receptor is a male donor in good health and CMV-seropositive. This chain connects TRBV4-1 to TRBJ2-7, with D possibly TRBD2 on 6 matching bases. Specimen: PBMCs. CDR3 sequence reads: CASSQGSPQGGEQYF. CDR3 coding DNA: TGCGCCAGCAGCCAAGGGTCCCCCCAGGGAGGCGAGCAGTACTTC.